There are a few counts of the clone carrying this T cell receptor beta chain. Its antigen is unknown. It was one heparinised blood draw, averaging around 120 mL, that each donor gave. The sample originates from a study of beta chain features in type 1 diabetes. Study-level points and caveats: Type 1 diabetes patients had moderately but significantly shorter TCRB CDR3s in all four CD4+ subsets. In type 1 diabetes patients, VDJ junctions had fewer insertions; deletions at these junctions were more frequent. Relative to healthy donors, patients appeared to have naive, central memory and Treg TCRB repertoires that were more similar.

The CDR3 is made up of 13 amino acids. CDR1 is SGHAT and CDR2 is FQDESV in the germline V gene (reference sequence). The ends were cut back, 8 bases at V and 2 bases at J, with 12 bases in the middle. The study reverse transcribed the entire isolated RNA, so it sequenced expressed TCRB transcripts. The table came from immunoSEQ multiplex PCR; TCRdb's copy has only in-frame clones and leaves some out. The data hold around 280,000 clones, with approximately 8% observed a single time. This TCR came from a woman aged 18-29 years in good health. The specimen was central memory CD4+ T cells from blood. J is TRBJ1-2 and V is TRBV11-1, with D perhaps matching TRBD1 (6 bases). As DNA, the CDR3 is TGTGCCAGCGGACAGATGAAAAACTATGGCTACACCTTC. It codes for CASGQMKNYGYTF.